This is a list of T cell receptor beta chains from one sample in a study of Graves' ophthalmopathy and Graves' hyperthyroidism. TCRdb called the multiplex PCR reads again in MiXCR, with one record for every CDR3 protein. The table includes around 400,000 distinct CDR3 sequences, about 18% detected once. The specimen was peripheral blood. The receptor source for this set is a woman aged 18-29 years with Graves' ophthalmopathy. Each CDR3 is given with its conserved first and last residue. The order of the fields is D gene, V gene, clone size, J gene, CDR3 DNA, CDR3 protein. D genes are given only for firm matches. Clone size appears in some rows only: once, few, many, or a class for an expanded clone.

TRBD1	TRBV7-3	many	TRBJ2-6	TGTGCCAGCAGCCCAACAGGGGGCACTGGGGCCAACGTCCTGACTTTC	CASSPTGGTGANVLTF
TRBD1	TRBV6-2/TRBV6-3	many	TRBJ2-6	TGTGCCAGCAGGGCAGGGGGCTCTGGGGCCAACGTCCTGACTTTC	CASRAGGSGANVLTF
NA	TRBV6-4	many	TRBJ2-2	TGTGCCACCCAACGGCCGGAAGTAGGGGTCTTTCCCGGGGAGCTGTTTTTT	CATQRPEVGVFPGELFF
TRBD2	TRBV5-1	NA	TRBJ2-7	TGCGCCAGCAGCTTGGTCGTAGCGGGGGATTGGCCCTACGAGCAGTACTTC	CASSLVVAGDWPYEQYF
NA	TRBV6-1	NA	TRBJ1-5	TGTGCCAGCACCACAGGGAATCAGCCCCAGCATTTT	CASTTGNQPQHF
NA	TRBV6-2/TRBV6-3	once	TRBJ1-3	TGTGCCAGCAGTTACGACATCTCTGGAAACACCATATATTTT	CASSYDISGNTIYF
TRBD2	TRBV5-4	many	TRBJ2-5	TGTGCCAGCAGCTTGGTTAGACTAGCGGGACTCCAAGAGACCCAGTACTTC	CASSLVRLAGLQETQYF
NA	TRBV19	many	TRBJ1-5	TGTGCCAGTAGTCGAATTCAGGGAGGGGATAGCAATCAGCCCCAGCATTTT	CASSRIQGGDSNQPQHF
NA	TRBV30	many	TRBJ1-1	TGTGCCTGGATCCGGCAGGGCGACGAAGCTTTCTTT	CAWIRQGDEAFF
NA	TRBV30	many	TRBJ2-7	TGTGCCTGGAGTGATGGAGCCGGACAGGGAGGGCCCGAGCAGTACTTC	CAWSDGAGQGGPEQYF
TRBD1	TRBV4-1	many	TRBJ1-5	TGCGCCAGCAGCCAAGATCTGGGACAGTATCAGCCCCAGCATTTT	CASSQDLGQYQPQHF
NA	TRBV24-1	many	TRBJ2-5	TGTGCCACCAGTGCGAGCAGGGTGGGGGAGACCCAGTACTTC	CATSASRVGETQYF
NA	TRBV10-2	many	TRBJ1-2	TGCGCCAGCAGTGAGTCGAAGACAGGTCACTATGGCTACACCTTC	CASSESKTGHYGYTF
NA	TRBV29-1	many	TRBJ2-7	TGCAGCGCTATTAGCGGAAGCTCCTACAAGCAGTACTTC	CSAISGSSYKQYF
NA	TRBV6-2/TRBV6-3	many	TRBJ2-1	TGTGCCAGCAGTTATGGGCGGGACCGGGACTACAATGAGCAGTTCTTC	CASSYGRDRDYNEQFF
NA	TRBV20-1	many	TRBJ1-1	TGCAGTGCTGCCACTGAAGCTTTCTTT	CSAATEAFF
TRBD2	TRBV7-2	many	TRBJ2-7	TGTGCCAGCAGCTTAGCGCATAGTCGGGGGGTCTACGAGCAGTACTTC	CASSLAHSRGVYEQYF
NA	TRBV10-1	many	TRBJ2-6	TGCGCCAGCATACCTGCGCGGGCCAACGTCCTGACTTTC	CASIPARANVLTF
NA	TRBV6-5	many	TRBJ1-6	TGTGCCAGCAGTTACTCCCAAGGTTCACCCCTCCACTTT	CASSYSQGSPLHF
TRBD2	TRBV27	many	TRBJ2-7	TGTGCCAGCAGTGAAGCGGGGCCTTTCGAGCAGTACTTC	CASSEAGPFEQYF
NA	TRBV12-3/TRBV12-4	NA	TRBJ1-6	TGTGCCAGCAGTTTGGGGGTTTCACCCCTCCACTTT	CASSLGVSPLHF
NA	TRBV28	many	TRBJ1-2	TGTGCCAGCAGTTTATCGGGGGGCGGAGGCTATGGCTACACCTTC	CASSLSGGGGYGYTF
TRBD2	TRBV12-3/TRBV12-4	many	TRBJ2-2	TGTGCCAGCGTCCACCCTAGCGGGGGGTTTTACGGGGAGCTGTTTTTT	CASVHPSGGFYGELFF
NA	TRBV6-2/TRBV6-3	many	TRBJ1-1	TGTGCCAGCAGTTACAATGGGCCTGAAGCTTTCTTT	CASSYNGPEAFF
NA	TRBV4-3	many	TRBJ1-1	TGCGCCAGCAGCCAAGAAGAGGCGATGAACACTGAAGCTTTCTTT	CASSQEEAMNTEAFF
TRBD2	TRBV7-2	many	TRBJ2-5	TGTGCCAGCAGCTTAAGGGGCGGGAGGGAAGAGACCCAGTACTTC	CASSLRGGREETQYF
NA	TRBV2	many	TRBJ2-5	TGTGCCAGCAGACTGTTGGAGACCCAGTACTTC	CASRLLETQYF
NA	TRBV20-1	NA	TRBJ2-7	TGCAGTGCTAGCGTCCTAACCCCGAGCTCCTACGAGCAGTACTTC	CSASVLTPSSYEQYF
NA	TRBV6-2/TRBV6-3	many	TRBJ2-7	TGTGCCAGCAGATTCAGCTCCTACGAGCAGTACTTC	CASRFSSYEQYF
NA	TRBV6-5	many	TRBJ1-6	TGTGCCAGCAGTTACTCGGACCAGAGCTCCTATAATTCACCCCTCCACTTT	CASSYSDQSSYNSPLHF
NA	TRBV4-2	many	TRBJ2-5	TGTGCCAGCAGCCAAGATATGAACAGCCAAGAGACCCAGTACTTC	CASSQDMNSQETQYF
NA	TRBV12-3/TRBV12-4	NA	TRBJ1-1	TGTGCCAGCCGGGCCCCTGAGAACACTGAAGCTTTCTTT	CASRAPENTEAFF
NA	TRBV12-3/TRBV12-4	many	TRBJ1-2	TGTGCCAGCAGGGCACAGGGAGGGGACTATGGCTACACCTTC	CASRAQGGDYGYTF
NA	TRBV18	many	TRBJ2-7	TGTGCCAGCTCACCAGGGGGAGGACCTCTCTACGAGCAGTACTTC	CASSPGGGPLYEQYF
NA	TRBV28	many	TRBJ2-7	TGTGCCAGCCTCGTTCGGGACGAGCAGTACTTC	CASLVRDEQYF
NA	TRBV28	few	TRBJ1-1	TGTGCCAGCAGTTTATTGCCAAGAAGACCGGACACTGAAGCTTTCTTT	CASSLLPRRPDTEAFF
NA	TRBV7-2	many	TRBJ1-2	TGTGCCGGCAGCTTAAGACAGGCCAACTATGGCTACACCTTC	CAGSLRQANYGYTF
NA	TRBV27	many	TRBJ2-6	TGTGCCGCACGGAAAGGGGATTCTCCTGGGGCCAACGTCCTGACTTTC	CAARKGDSPGANVLTF
NA	TRBV12-3/TRBV12-4	many	TRBJ1-5	TGTGCCAGCAGTTGGGGTCAGCCCCAGCATTTT	CASSWGQPQHF
TRBD2	TRBV7-6	NA	TRBJ2-5	TGTGCCAGCAGCATGCGGGAGGCTCTTCGGTACTTC	CASSMREALRYF
NA	TRBV2	many	TRBJ2-5	TGTGCCAGCAACCCAAACCGCCCGGAGACCCAGTACTTC	CASNPNRPETQYF
NA	TRBV7-2	many	TRBJ2-7	TGTGCCAGCAGCTTAGAACGAAGAGAGCAGTACTTC	CASSLERREQYF
NA	TRBV12-3/TRBV12-4	many	TRBJ2-5	TGTGCCAGCAGTTTTTTGGGAGGCCAGTACTTC	CASSFLGGQYF
TRBD1	TRBV12-3/TRBV12-4	many	TRBJ1-1	TGTGCCAGTAGCGACAGGGACACTGAAGCTTTCTTT	CASSDRDTEAFF
NA	TRBV15	NA	TRBJ2-7	TGTGCCACCAGCGTCATGGCAGTGTACTTC	CATSVMAVYF
TRBD1	TRBV6-5	many	TRBJ1-4	TGTGCCAGCAGTTCCCGGAACAGGGGGCTCCGTGAAAAACTGTTTTTT	CASSSRNRGLREKLFF
NA	TRBV6-2/TRBV6-3	many	TRBJ2-2	TGTGCCAGCAGTTCCTCAGGGGTCCCGAAGCTGTTTTTT	CASSSSGVPKLFF
NA	TRBV7-9	many	TRBJ2-7	TGTGCCAGCAGCCCGCCGGGGGAGAGCTCCTACGAGCAGTACTTC	CASSPPGESSYEQYF
TRBD2	TRBV27	many	TRBJ2-7	TGTGCCAGCAGTCCCCGGGGTAGCGGGAGAGGGTACGAGCAGTACTTC	CASSPRGSGRGYEQYF
NA	TRBV30	many	TRBJ1-2	TGTGCCTGGAGTGTAGGGTTCTATGGCTACACCTTC	CAWSVGFYGYTF